This T cell receptor (beta chain) came from a study of PD-1 blockade in classical Hodgkin lymphoma. The germline CDR1 and CDR2 sequences are MNHNS and SASEGT. The CDR3 has 16 residues. Trimming pared 4 bases from V and 7 bases from J, leaving 19 bases between. Indicated time point: cycle 4 day 1 (C4D1), after more than five weeks of nivolumab. All patients experienced relapse after autologous stem cell transplantation, and brentuximab vedotin exposure was variable. Thawed PBMCs yielded CD4+ T cells through magnetic negative selection. Generated by immunoSEQ multiplex PCR, the TCRdb table keeps only in-frame clones and is missing some. The data show around 28,000 clones, roughly nine tenths seen once.

The sequences come from CD4+ T cells from blood, collected before the fourth cycle of nivolumab. This TCR was sampled from a human donor with classical Hodgkin lymphoma. The V gene is TRBV6-1, the J gene TRBJ1-4; perhaps TRBD1 as D (6 bases). As DNA, the CDR3 is TGTGCCAGCAGTGCCCCAGGGGTGGAGGGCAGTGAAAAACTGTTTTTT. As protein: CASSAPGVEGSEKLFF.